This is a list of T cell receptor beta chains from one sample in a study of T cells after yellow fever vaccination. TCRdb re-called the 5' RACE reads with MiXCR, one entry per CDR3 protein. The sample has roughly 160,000 distinct CDR3 sequences, 5.5% to 7.5% seen once. The sample was CD4+ T cells sorted from PBMCs, taken 4 to 6 days after the first yellow fever vaccination. These receptors originate from a man aged 18 to 29 who received the YFV17D yellow fever vaccine. Each CDR3 is given with its conserved first and last residue. The order of the fields is V gene, J gene, clone size, D gene, CDR3 protein, CDR3 DNA. D genes are given only for firm matches. Size is stated for part of the rows, as once, few or many counts, or as a class when the clone is expanded.

TRBV11-1	TRBJ1-1	NA	NA	CASSRGAGALNTEAFF	TGTGCCAGCAGCCGGGGGGCGGGAGCCTTGAACACTGAAGCTTTCTTT
TRBV10-2	TRBJ2-7	many	TRBD1	CASILGTGDYEQYF	TGCGCCAGCATCCTCGGGACAGGGGATTACGAGCAGTACTTC
TRBV19	TRBJ1-1	many	NA	CASSIGRGGMNTEAFF	TGTGCCAGTAGTATTGGAAGGGGGGGTATGAACACTGAAGCTTTCTTT
TRBV7-6	TRBJ2-3	NA	NA	CASCFSNRGRDTQYF	TGTGCCAGCTGCTTTTCTAACAGAGGCCGAGATACGCAGTATTTT
TRBV12-3/TRBV12-4	TRBJ2-5	many	TRBD2	CASSIAGDLQETQYF	TGTGCCAGCAGTATAGCGGGGGACCTCCAAGAGACCCAGTACTTC
TRBV27	TRBJ2-7	NA	TRBD1	CASTDLRGLDEQYF	TGTGCCAGCACCGATCTCAGGGGGCTCGACGAGCAGTACTTC
TRBV27	TRBJ2-5	many	NA	CASSAQGRVETQYF	TGTGCCAGCAGCGCACAGGGGAGGGTGGAGACCCAGTACTTC
TRBV5-4	TRBJ1-1	few	NA	CASSVRNRADGEAFF	TGTGCCAGCAGCGTCAGGAACAGGGCGGACGGCGAAGCTTTCTTT
TRBV29-1	TRBJ2-1	few	NA	CSVEDLQGYYNEQFF	TGCAGCGTTGAAGATCTTCAGGGGTATTACAATGAGCAGTTCTTC
TRBV5-1	TRBJ2-1	few	NA	CASRGASGSYNEQFF	TGCGCCAGCAGAGGTGCCTCCGGCTCCTACAATGAGCAGTTCTTC